These 6 T cell receptor beta chains were sequenced from one sample in a study of Graves' ophthalmopathy and Graves' hyperthyroidism. Amplified material comprised TCR beta CDR3 regions derived from RNA transcripts. RT-PCR with HTBI primers came first, then second-round multiplex PCR. One entry per CDR3 protein results from TCRdb running MiXCR on the multiplex PCR reads. This repertoire shows over 500,000 distinct CDR3 sequences, 22% found once; its top ten account for approximately 7.7%. Sequencing was performed on peripheral blood. The origin of the receptors is a woman aged 18-29 years with stable Graves' hyperthyroidism. Some clones in this sample may be carry-over from other donors' samples.

This clonotype showed up many times. The chain combines TRBV12-3 or TRBV12-4 with TRBJ1-1; D is ambiguous. The CDR3 totals 17 residues. The V end lost 3 bases, the J end lost 5 bases, and 22 bases lay between the germline ends. CDR3 protein: CASSLTELLSRGTEAFF. CDR3 coding DNA: TGTGCCAGCAGTTTGACTGAACTACTATCCCGAGGGACTGAAGCTTTCTTT.

This rearrangement joins TRBV9 to TRBJ2-7; maybe TRBD2 (6 bases). V was cut by 7 bases and J by 6 bases, with 17 bases left in between. The CDR3 is 13 amino acids. Germline CDR1 reads SGDLS; CDR2 reads YYNGEE. CDR3 protein: CASGPGSPGEQYF. DNA for the CDR3: TGTGCCAGCGGACCCGGGAGCCCGGGCGAGCAGTACTTC.

The chain couples TRBV7-2 to TRBJ2-2; the D call may be TRBD1 or TRBD2 (5 bases each). This CDR3 region has 15 residues. CDR1 and CDR2 from the germline V gene are SGHTA and FQGNSA. Trimming left V 5 bases short and J 3 bases short, with 13 bases between. CDR3 in amino acids: CASSPTGPHTGELFF. The CDR3 DNA sequence: TGTGCCAGCAGCCCCACGGGACCTCACACCGGGGAGCTGTTTTTT.

This clonotype was detected many times. The chain recombines TRBV6-1 with TRBJ2-2, with 7 bases fitting TRBD2. V lost 7 bases, J lost 5 bases, and 7 bases stayed unmatched. CDR1 and CDR2 from the germline V gene are MNHNS and SASEGT. The CDR3 sequence is 14 residues long. The CDR3 DNA reads as TGTGCCAGCACCTTGACTAGCCCTACCGGGGAGCTGTTTTTT. As protein: CASTLTSPTGELFF.

The rearrangement joins TRBV28 to TRBJ1-1, with 10 bases aligning to TRBD1. With 8 bases clipped from V and 6 bases from J, the junction kept 15 bases outside the gene matches. In germline, CDR1 is MDHEN, CDR2 SYDVKM. CDR3 length: 16 amino acids. The CDR3: CASGAGTGASTPEAFF. The CDR3 bases are TGTGCCAGCGGAGCCGGGACAGGGGCTAGTACTCCTGAAGCTTTCTTT.

This clonotype was seen ten or more times. This chain uses TRBV5-1 with TRBJ1-1; a possible D gene is TRBD1 (5 bases). V was cut by 1 base and J by 8 bases, with 12 bases left in between. Per the germline V gene, CDR1 is SGHRS and CDR2 is YFSETQ. This CDR3 spans 13 amino acids. CDR3 amino acids: CASSLPTEREAFF. In DNA, the CDR3 is TGCGCCAGCAGCTTGCCGACAGAGAGGGAAGCTTTCTTT.